This T cell receptor beta chain comes out of a study of blood T cell repertoires in COVID-19. This CDR3 has 15 residues. V was clipped by 2 bases and J by 5 bases; unmatched bases: 8. Germline V gene lookup returns CDR1 MNHNS and CDR2 SASEGT. Libraries were prepared by immunoSEQ multiplex PCR; TCRdb keeps only in-frame clonotypes and omits some of them. The sample includes about 300,000 clones, 85% to 90% of them seen just once. The sample was PBMCs or T cells enriched from blood (not recorded which). This rearrangement joins TRBV6-1 to TRBJ2-7; 8 bases are shared with TRBD1. This receptor was identified in a man younger than 45 who had recovered from COVID-19. CDR3 amino acids: CASSESAGGLDEQYF. CDR3 bases: TGTGCCAGCAGTGAATCGGCAGGGGGCCTAGACGAGCAGTACTTC.